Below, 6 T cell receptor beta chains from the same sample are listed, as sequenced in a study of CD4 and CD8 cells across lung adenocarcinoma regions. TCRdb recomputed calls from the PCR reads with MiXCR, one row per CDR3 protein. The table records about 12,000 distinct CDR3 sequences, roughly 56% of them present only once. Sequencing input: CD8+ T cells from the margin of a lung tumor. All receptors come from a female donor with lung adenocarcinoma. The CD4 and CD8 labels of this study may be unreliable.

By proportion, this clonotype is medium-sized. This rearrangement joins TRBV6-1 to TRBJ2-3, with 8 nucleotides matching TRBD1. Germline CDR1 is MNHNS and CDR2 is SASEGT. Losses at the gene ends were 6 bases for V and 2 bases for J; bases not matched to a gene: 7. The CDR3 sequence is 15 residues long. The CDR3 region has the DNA TGTGCCAGCAGAAGGACAGGGAGCTTCACAGATACGCAGTATTTT. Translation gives CASRRTGSFTDTQYF.

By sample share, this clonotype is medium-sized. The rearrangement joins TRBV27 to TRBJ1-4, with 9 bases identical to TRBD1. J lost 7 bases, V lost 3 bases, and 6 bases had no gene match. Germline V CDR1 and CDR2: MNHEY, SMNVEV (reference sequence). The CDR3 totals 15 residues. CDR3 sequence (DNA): TGTGCCAGCAGTTTCCTCGGGACAGGGAGTGAAAAACTGTTTTTT. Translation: CASSFLGTGSEKLFF.

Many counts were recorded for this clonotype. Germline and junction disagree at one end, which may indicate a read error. The DNA for the CDR3 is TGTGCCAGCAGTAAAGCAGGGGGATCTTCGGGCGAGCAGTACTTC. It specifies CASSKAGGSSGEQYF. The chain employs TRBV6-1 and TRBJ2-1; 7 positions match TRBD1. The J call may be mistaken, given a closer DNA end match to TRBJ2-7. Germline loops: CDR1 MNHNS, CDR2 SASEGT. This CDR3 spans 15 amino acids.

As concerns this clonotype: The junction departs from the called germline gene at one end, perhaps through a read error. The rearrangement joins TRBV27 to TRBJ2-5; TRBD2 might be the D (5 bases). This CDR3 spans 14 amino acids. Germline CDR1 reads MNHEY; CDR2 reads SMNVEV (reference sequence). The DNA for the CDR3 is TGTGCCAGCAGGAGTTTACGCGGGTACAATGAGCAGTTCTTT. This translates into CASRSLRGYNEQFF.

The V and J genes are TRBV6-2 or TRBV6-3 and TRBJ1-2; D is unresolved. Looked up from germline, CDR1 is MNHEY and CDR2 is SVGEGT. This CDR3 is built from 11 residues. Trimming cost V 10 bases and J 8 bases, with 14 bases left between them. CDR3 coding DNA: TGTGCCACCGACGGGGTGGTAGGCTACACCTTC. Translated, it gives CATDGVVGYTF.

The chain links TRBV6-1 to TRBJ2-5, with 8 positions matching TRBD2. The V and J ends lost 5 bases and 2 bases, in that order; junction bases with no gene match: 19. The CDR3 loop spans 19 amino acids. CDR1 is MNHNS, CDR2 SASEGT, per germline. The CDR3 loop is CASSRSANPGLGVQETQYF. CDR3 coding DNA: TGTGCCAGCAGTCGAAGTGCAAACCCGGGACTAGGAGTTCAAGAGACCCAGTACTTC.